Described below is a single TCR beta chain sequence and its context. Its specificity is unknown. V was trimmed by 6 bases and J by 5 bases, leaving 8 bases between them. Per the germline V gene, CDR1 is WSHSY and CDR2 is SAAADI. The CDR3 is made up of 12 amino acids. The entry originates in a study of early T cells in non-severe SARS-CoV-2 infection. Study conclusions and caveats: VDJdb-based annotation leaned toward anti-spike CD8 responses and missed private and CD4 specificities.

Unique molecular identifiers were affixed to single, distinct cDNA molecules. TCRdb reprocessed the 5' RACE reads via MiXCR and lists one record per CDR3 protein. This table holds 55,000 to 75,000 distinct CDR3 sequences, 9% to 10% found once. The material was whole blood, obtained at baseline. The chain links TRBV10-2 to TRBJ2-1; possible D gene TRBD2, 5 bases. The TCR sequence derives from an adult who was a healthcare worker with PCR-confirmed SARS-CoV-2 infection or an uninfected control (not recorded which). The CDR3 spells CASRYGNNEQFF. CDR3 DNA sequence: TGCGCCAGCAGGTACGGGAACAATGAGCAGTTCTTC.